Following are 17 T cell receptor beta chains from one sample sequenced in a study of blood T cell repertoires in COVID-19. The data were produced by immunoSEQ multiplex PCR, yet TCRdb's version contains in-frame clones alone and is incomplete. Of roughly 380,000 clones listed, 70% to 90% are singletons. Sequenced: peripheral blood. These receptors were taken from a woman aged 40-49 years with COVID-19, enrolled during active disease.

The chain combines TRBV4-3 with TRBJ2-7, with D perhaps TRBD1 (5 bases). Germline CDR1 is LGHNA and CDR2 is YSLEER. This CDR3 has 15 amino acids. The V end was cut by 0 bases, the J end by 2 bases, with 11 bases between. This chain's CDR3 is CASSQEVSRAYEQYF. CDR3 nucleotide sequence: TGCGCCAGCAGCCAAGAGGTGAGCAGGGCCTACGAGCAGTACTTC.

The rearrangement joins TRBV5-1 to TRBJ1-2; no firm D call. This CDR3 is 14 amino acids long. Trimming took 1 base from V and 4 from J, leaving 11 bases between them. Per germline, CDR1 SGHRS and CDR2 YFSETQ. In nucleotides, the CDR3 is TGCGCCAGCAGCTTGTTTGAGACAACCTATGGCTACACCTTC. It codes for CASSLFETTYGYTF.

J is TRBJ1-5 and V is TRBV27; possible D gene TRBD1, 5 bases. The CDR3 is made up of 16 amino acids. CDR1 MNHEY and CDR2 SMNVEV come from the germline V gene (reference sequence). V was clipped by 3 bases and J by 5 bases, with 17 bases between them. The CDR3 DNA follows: TGTGCCAGCAGTTTGGGGGGGGAGGGATCTTATCAGCCCCAGCATTTT. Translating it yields CASSLGGEGSYQPQHF.

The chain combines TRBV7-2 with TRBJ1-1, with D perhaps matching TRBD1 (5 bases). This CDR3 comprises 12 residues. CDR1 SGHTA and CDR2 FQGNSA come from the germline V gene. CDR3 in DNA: TGTGTCGCGCGGCAGGGCATCACTGAAGCTTTCTTT. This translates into CVARQGITEAFF.

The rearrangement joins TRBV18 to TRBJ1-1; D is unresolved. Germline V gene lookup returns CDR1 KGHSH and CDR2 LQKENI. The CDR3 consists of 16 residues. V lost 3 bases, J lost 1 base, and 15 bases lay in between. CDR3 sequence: CASSPLRLVQNTEAFF. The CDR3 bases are TGTGCCAGCTCACCCCTGAGACTAGTCCAGAACACTGAAGCTTTCTTT.

The CDR3 DNA reads as TGTGCCAGCAGTAAGCGAAACCCACAGGGTTCACCCCTCCACTTT. Translation: CASSKRNPQGSPLHF. The genes are TRBV27 and TRBJ1-6, with D tentatively TRBD1 (6 bases). CDR3 length equals 15 residues. CDR1 and CDR2 from the germline V gene are MNHEY and SMNVEV (reference sequence). The V gene lost 5 bases and the J gene lost 9 bases, with 17 bases spanning the gap.

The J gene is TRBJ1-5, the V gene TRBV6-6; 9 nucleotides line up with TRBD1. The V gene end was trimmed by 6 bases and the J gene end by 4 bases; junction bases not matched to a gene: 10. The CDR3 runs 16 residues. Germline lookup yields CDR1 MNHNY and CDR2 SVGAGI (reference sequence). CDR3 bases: TGTGCCAGCAGGGGACAGGGAGGGTTATGGAATCAGCCCCAGCATTTT. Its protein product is CASRGQGGLWNQPQHF.

The CDR3 region has the DNA TGTGCCAGCGGTTACAGGGTCGGTGGCTACACCTTC. It specifies CASGYRVGGYTF. The V call is TRBV12-3 or TRBV12-4, the J call TRBJ1-2; D might be TRBD1 (6 bases). V was cut by 8 bases and J by 7 bases, with 14 bases left in between. The CDR3 contains 12 residues.

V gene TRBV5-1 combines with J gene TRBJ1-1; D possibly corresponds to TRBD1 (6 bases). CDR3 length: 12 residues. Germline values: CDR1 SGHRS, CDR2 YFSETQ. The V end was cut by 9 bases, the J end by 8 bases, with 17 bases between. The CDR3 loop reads CATSRGRGEAFF. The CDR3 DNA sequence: TGCGCCACCTCTCGGGGTAGGGGGGAAGCTTTCTTT.

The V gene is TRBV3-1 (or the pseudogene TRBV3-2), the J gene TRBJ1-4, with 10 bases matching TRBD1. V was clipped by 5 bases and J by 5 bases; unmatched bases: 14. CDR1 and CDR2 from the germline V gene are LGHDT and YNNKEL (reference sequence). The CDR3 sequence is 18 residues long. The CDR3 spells CASSARDRGSWGNEKLFF. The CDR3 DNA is TGTGCCAGCAGCGCTAGGGACAGGGGAAGTTGGGGAAATGAAAAACTGTTTTTT.

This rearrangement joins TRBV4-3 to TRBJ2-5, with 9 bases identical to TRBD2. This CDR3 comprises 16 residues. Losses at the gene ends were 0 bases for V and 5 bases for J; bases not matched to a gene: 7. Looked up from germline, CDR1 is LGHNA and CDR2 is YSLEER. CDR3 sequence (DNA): TGCGCCAGCAGCCAAGACGGAGCGGGAGGCAAGGAGACCCAGTACTTC. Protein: CASSQDGAGGKETQYF.

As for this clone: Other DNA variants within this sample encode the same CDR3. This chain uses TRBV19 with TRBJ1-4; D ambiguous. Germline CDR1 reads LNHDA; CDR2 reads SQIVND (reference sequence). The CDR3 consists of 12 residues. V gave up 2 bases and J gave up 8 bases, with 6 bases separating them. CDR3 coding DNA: TGTGCCAGTAGTATACGAGGGGAAAAACTGTTTTTT. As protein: CASSIRGEKLFF.

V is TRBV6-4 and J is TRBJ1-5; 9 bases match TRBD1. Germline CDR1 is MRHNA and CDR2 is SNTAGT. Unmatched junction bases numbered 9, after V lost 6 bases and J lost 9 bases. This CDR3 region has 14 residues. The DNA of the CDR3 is TGTGCCAGCAGACCGGAACAGGGGGCTTGGCCCCAGCATTTT. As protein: CASRPEQGAWPQHF.

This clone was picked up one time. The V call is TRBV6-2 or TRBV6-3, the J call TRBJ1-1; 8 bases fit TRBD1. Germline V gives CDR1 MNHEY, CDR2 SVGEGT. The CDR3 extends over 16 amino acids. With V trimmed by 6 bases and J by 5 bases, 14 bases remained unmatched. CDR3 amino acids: CASSRHPTTGETEAFF. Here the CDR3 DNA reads TGTGCCAGCAGCCGGCACCCGACGACAGGGGAAACTGAAGCTTTCTTT.

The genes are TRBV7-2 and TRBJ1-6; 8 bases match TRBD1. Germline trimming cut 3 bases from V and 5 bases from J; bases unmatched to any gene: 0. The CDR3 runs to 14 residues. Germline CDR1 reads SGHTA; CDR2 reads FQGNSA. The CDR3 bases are TGTGCCAGCAGCTTGGACAGGGATAATTCACCCCTCCACTTT. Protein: CASSLDRDNSPLHF. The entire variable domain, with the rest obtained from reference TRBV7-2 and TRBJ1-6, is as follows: GAGVSQSPSNKVTEKGKDVELRCDPISGHTALYWYRQSLGQGLEFLIYFQGNSAPDKSGLPSDRFSAERTGGSVSTLTIQRTQQEDSAVYLCASSLDRDNSPLHFGNGTRLTVT.

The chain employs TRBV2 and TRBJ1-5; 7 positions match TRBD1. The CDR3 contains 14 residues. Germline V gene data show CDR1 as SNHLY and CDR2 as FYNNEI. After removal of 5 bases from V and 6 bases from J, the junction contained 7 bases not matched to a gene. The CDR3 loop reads CASSSQGVGQPQHF. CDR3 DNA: TGTGCCAGCAGTTCCCAGGGGGTCGGTCAGCCCCAGCATTTT.

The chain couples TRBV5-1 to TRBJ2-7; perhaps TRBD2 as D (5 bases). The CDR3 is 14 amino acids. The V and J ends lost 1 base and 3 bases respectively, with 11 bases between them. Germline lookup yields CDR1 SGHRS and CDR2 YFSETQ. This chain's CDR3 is CASSLIRGSYEQYF. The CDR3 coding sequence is TGCGCCAGCAGCTTGATTCGTGGGAGCTACGAGCAGTACTTC.